These 12 T cell receptor beta chains originate from one sample sequenced in a study of control samples from healthy donors and cancer patients. Only in-frame clones appear in the TCRdb table, and some are missing; sequencing was by immunoSEQ multiplex PCR. The sample holds roughly 86,000 clones, 75% to 95% seen once. Specimen: blood. The source of these receptors is a woman between 18 and 29 years old in good health.

The V and J genes are TRBV10-3 and TRBJ2-7; 8 nucleotides agree with TRBD2. Per the germline V gene, CDR1 is ENHRY and CDR2 is SYGVKD. Unmatched junction bases numbered 4, after V lost 2 bases and J lost 4 bases. This CDR3 region has 14 residues. The CDR3 region has the DNA TGTGCCATCAGTGAGGGACTAGCTGTTTACGAGCAGTACTTC. Translated, it gives CAISEGLAVYEQYF.

The chain combines TRBV7-9 with TRBJ1-3; no firm D call. There are 16 residues in the CDR3. The V and J ends lost 5 bases and 0 bases respectively, with 14 bases between them. Germline CDR1 is SEHNR and CDR2 is FQNEAQ (reference sequence). In DNA form, the CDR3 reads TGTGCCAGCAGCCCACGGACGGATCACTCTGGAAACACCATATATTTT. Its protein product is CASSPRTDHSGNTIYF. Together with reference TRBV7-9 and TRBJ1-3, the CDR3 gives the full variable domain: DTGVSQNPRHKITKRGQNVTFRCDPISEHNRLYWYRQTLGQGPEFLTYFQNEAQLEKSRLLSDRFSAERPKGSFSTLEIQRTEQGDSAMYLCASSPRTDHSGNTIYFGEGSWLTVV.

The gene calls are TRBV5-1 and TRBJ2-3, with D unresolved. V was clipped by 4 bases and J by 2 bases, with 8 bases between them. Germline CDR1 SGHRS, CDR2 YFSETQ. This CDR3 has 13 residues. CDR3 sequence (DNA): TGCGCCAGCAGCCCAATTAACACAGATACGCAGTATTTT. Translation gives CASSPINTDTQYF.

The chain carries TRBV5-1 and TRBJ2-3; D might be TRBD2 (5 bases). Germline loops: CDR1 SGHRS, CDR2 YFSETQ. CDR3 length: 14 residues. With 10 bases removed from V and 1 base from J, the gap between germline ends came to 16 bases. CDR3 loop: CAPPRGDRTDTQYF. CDR3 in DNA: TGCGCCCCCCCTCGGGGTGACCGCACAGATACGCAGTATTTT.

The chain couples TRBV6-7 to TRBJ1-5; D unresolved. TRBV6-7 counts as an open reading frame of uncertain function. The CDR3 has 16 residues. Trimming removed 2 bases from V and 3 bases from J, with 14 bases in between. The CDR3 region is CASSYEAGNLNQPQHF. CDR3 DNA: TGTGCCAGCAGTTACGAGGCTGGAAACCTCAATCAGCCCCAGCATTTT.

The V call is TRBV6-4, the J call TRBJ1-1; 7 bases are a match to TRBD1. The trim removed 5 bases at V and 3 bases at J, leaving 6 bases unmatched. The germline V gene has CDR1 MRHNA and CDR2 SNTAGT. The CDR3 loop spans 14 amino acids. The CDR3 sequence is CASSRDRVDTEAFF. For the CDR3, the DNA is TGTGCCAGCAGTCGCGACAGGGTTGACACTGAAGCTTTCTTT.

The V gene is TRBV5-6, the J gene TRBJ1-4, with D tentatively TRBD1 (5 bases). Trimming cost V 1 base and J 4 bases, with 11 bases left between them. The germline V gene has CDR1 SGHDT and CDR2 YYEEEE. CDR3 size: 15 residues. The CDR3 loop reads CASSLTRDGNEKLFF. The CDR3 coding sequence is TGTGCCAGCAGCTTGACCCGGGACGGTAATGAAAAACTGTTTTTT.

This chain links TRBV4-1 with TRBJ2-1; D could derive from TRBD1 or TRBD2 (6 bases each). Germline V gene data show CDR1 as MGHRA and CDR2 as YSYEKL. This CDR3 region has 16 residues. V shed 2 bases and J shed 0 bases, with 11 bases lying between them. The CDR3 loop reads CASSQPGAGSYNEQFF. The DNA for the CDR3 is TGCGCCAGCAGCCAACCGGGGGCGGGCTCCTACAATGAGCAGTTCTTC.

This chain uses TRBV6-5 with TRBJ1-4; the D gene is possibly TRBD1 (5 bases). CDR3 length: 14 amino acids. With 6 bases removed from V and 0 bases from J, the gap between germline ends came to 8 bases. In germline, CDR1 is MNHEY, CDR2 SVGAGI. The CDR3 loop is CASRRGATNEKLFF. CDR3 bases: TGTGCCAGCAGAAGGGGTGCAACTAATGAAAAACTGTTTTTT.

V and J are TRBV4-1 and TRBJ1-4; 9 bases fit TRBD1. The CDR3 totals 17 residues. V lost 3 bases and J lost 8; bases outside the gene matches: 13. Per the germline V gene, CDR1 is MGHRA and CDR2 is YSYEKL. The CDR3 sequence: CASSQDLGTGHPEKLFF. The CDR3 coding sequence is TGCGCCAGCAGCCAGGACTTAGGGACAGGGCATCCCGAAAAACTGTTTTTT.

The chain combines TRBV12-5 with TRBJ1-4; 9 bases align to TRBD1. The trim removed 4 bases at V and 4 bases at J, leaving 7 bases unmatched. Germline values: CDR1 LGHNT, CDR2 FRNRAP. This CDR3 has 16 residues. The CDR3 bases are TGTGCTAGTGGTTGGGGCCGGGACAGGGTTAATGAAAAACTGTTTTTT. Translating it yields CASGWGRDRVNEKLFF.

This chain links TRBV2 with TRBJ2-5; 9 bases agree with TRBD2. Trimming took 7 bases from V and 2 from J; bases not matched to a gene: 8. Germline CDR1 reads SNHLY; CDR2 reads FYNNEI. This CDR3 has 15 amino acids. In DNA, the CDR3 is TGTGCCAGCACTGCGGACAGCGGGGGGCAAGAGACCCAGTACTTC. Translated: CASTADSGGQETQYF.